A single sample gave rise to the 29 T cell receptor beta chains below, sequenced in a study of OX40 agonist ivuxolimab in advanced cancers. Here immunoSEQ multiplex PCR was the method, and the copy in TCRdb shows in-frame clones only, minus some. This table has under 20,000 clones, roughly four fifths appearing once. The specimen was CD4+ or CD8+ T cells sorted from blood, collected in a trial of the OX40 agonist ivuxolimab. The source of these receptors is an adult with an advanced solid tumor such as melanoma, head and neck, liver or kidney cancer.

The V call is TRBV28, the J call TRBJ2-7; 10 bases line up with TRBD1. This CDR3 is built from 15 residues. Losses at the gene ends were 6 bases for V and 2 bases for J; bases not matched to a gene: 7. The V gene's germline CDR1 is MDHEN and CDR2 SYDVKM. CDR3 sequence reads: CASSTPGQGTYEQYF. The CDR3 coding sequence is TGTGCCAGCAGCACCCCGGGACAGGGGACCTACGAGCAGTACTTC.

The gene calls are TRBV2 and TRBJ1-6, with 7 bases matching TRBD1. This CDR3 spans 13 amino acids. V was pared by 6 bases and J by 11 bases, with 7 bases of the junction left unmatched. Germline CDR1 SNHLY, CDR2 FYNNEI. Written as DNA, the CDR3 is TGTGCCAGCAGAACAGGGGCCGGGGCACCCCTCCACTTT. This translates into CASRTGAGAPLHF. The complete variable domain, with remaining parts taken from reference TRBV2 and TRBJ1-6, reads EPEVTQTPSHQVTQMGQEVILRCVPISNHLYFYWYRQILGQKVEFLVSFYNNEISEKSEIFDDQFSVERPDGSNFTLKIRSTKLEDSAMYFCASRTGAGAPLHFGNGTRLTVT.

The genes are TRBV14 and TRBJ2-7, with TRBD1 matching 7 bases. CDR3 size: 17 residues. Germline trimming cut 1 base from V and 3 bases from J; bases unmatched to any gene: 12. In germline, CDR1 is SGHDN, CDR2 FVKESK. The CDR3 DNA reads as TGTGCCAGCAGCCAAGCGGCCGGGACAGCTTATCACTACGAGCAGTACTTC. It specifies CASSQAAGTAYHYEQYF. The entire variable domain, with the rest obtained from reference TRBV14 and TRBJ2-7, is as follows: EAGVTQFPSHSVIEKGQTVTLRCDPISGHDNLYWYRRVMGKEIKFLLHFVKESKQDESGMPNNRFLAERTGGTYSTLKVQPAELEDSGVYFCASSQAAGTAYHYEQYFGPGTRLTVT.

The genes are TRBV10-3 and TRBJ1-1; 8 nucleotides align to TRBD1. The germline gives CDR1 ENHRY, CDR2 SYGVKD. The length of the CDR3 is 14 residues. The trim removed 5 bases at V and 7 bases at J, leaving 9 bases unmatched. CDR3 amino acids: CAISNPGQGDEAFF. The CDR3 DNA is TGTGCCATCAGTAACCCAGGACAGGGAGATGAAGCTTTCTTT.

This clone was observed a single time. This chain joins TRBV10-1 and TRBJ2-1; 9 bases match TRBD2. CDR3 size: 18 residues. With V trimmed by 11 bases and J by 2 bases, 19 bases remained unmatched. Germline V CDR1 and CDR2: WNHNN, SYGVQD (reference sequence). In nucleotides, the CDR3 is TGCGCCTCTCCAGCCCGCGGGAGGGTGAGAAACCCCTACAATGAGCAGTTCTTC. Its protein is CASPARGRVRNPYNEQFF.

This sequence joins TRBV10-3 and TRBJ1-1; 8 nucleotides line up with TRBD1. CDR3 length equals 17 residues. In germline, CDR1 is ENHRY, CDR2 SYGVKD. V shed 3 bases and J 4 bases; nucleotides not matched to a gene: 13. CDR3 residues: CAISDYRQGARGTEAFF. The CDR3 DNA reads TGTGCCATCAGTGATTATCGGCAGGGGGCTCGTGGCACTGAAGCTTTCTTT.

This chain joins TRBV7-2 and TRBJ2-5; 8 positions agree with TRBD2. Trimming removed 2 bases from V and 5 bases from J; junction bases left unmatched: 7. Germline CDR1 reads SGHTA; CDR2 reads FQGNSA. CDR3 length: 15 residues. CDR3 bases: TGTGCCAGCAGCTTACCCGGGGCTAGCGGGGAGACCCAGTACTTC. Residues: CASSLPGASGETQYF.

This chain joins TRBV6-5 and TRBJ2-3; tentative D call: TRBD2 (6 bases). V dropped 5 bases and J dropped 6 bases, with 15 bases sitting between them. Germline CDR1 is MNHEY and CDR2 is SVGAGI. This CDR3 is built from 14 residues. The CDR3 DNA follows: TGTGCCAGCAGTCCCTCTTATAGCGGTGATACGCAGTATTTT. Protein sequence: CASSPSYSGDTQYF.

Here the CDR3 DNA reads TGTGCCATCAGTGGCGATAGGGGCCAAGAGACCCAGTACTTC. This translates into CAISGDRGQETQYF. This rearrangement joins TRBV10-3 to TRBJ2-5; possible D gene TRBD1, 5 bases. CDR1 and CDR2 from the germline V gene are ENHRY and SYGVKD. V lost 4 bases and J 1 base, leaving 10 bases between the germline ends. This CDR3 contains 14 residues.

Only a few counts were recorded for this clone. The gene calls are TRBV6-5 and TRBJ1-1; TRBD1 might be the D (6 bases). CDR1 and CDR2 from the germline V gene are MNHEY and SVGAGI. V dropped 6 bases and J dropped 3 bases, with 11 bases sitting between them. The CDR3 has 13 amino acids. Here the CDR3 reads CASRQGVDTEAFF. The CDR3 nucleotides read TGTGCCAGCAGACAGGGTGTGGACACTGAAGCTTTCTTT.

The rearrangement uses TRBV5-6 and TRBJ1-2; 9 bases are a match to TRBD1. CDR1 SGHDT and CDR2 YYEEEE come from the germline V gene. J lost 4 bases, V lost 0 bases, and 4 bases had no gene match. The CDR3 is made up of 15 amino acids. The CDR3 here is CASSLGDRDSYGYTF. The CDR3 DNA reads TGTGCCAGCAGCTTGGGGGACAGGGACTCCTATGGCTACACCTTC.

J is TRBJ1-6 and V is TRBV28; D is perhaps TRBD1 (6 bases). Germline CDR1 is MDHEN and CDR2 is SYDVKM. The CDR3 covers 15 residues. V lost 3 bases and J 6 bases, leaving 12 bases between the germline ends. This CDR3 is CASSFRGGVNSPLHF. Written as DNA, the CDR3 is TGTGCCAGCAGTTTCCGAGGGGGTGTTAATTCACCCCTCCACTTT. Supplemented by reference TRBV28 and TRBJ1-6, the full variable domain reads DVKVTQSSRYLVKRTGEKVFLECVQDMDHENMFWYRQDPGLGLRLIYFSYDVKMKEKGDIPEGYSVSREKKERFSLILESASTNQTSMYLCASSFRGGVNSPLHFGNGTRLTVT.

The chain links TRBV27 to TRBJ2-3; perhaps TRBD2 as D (6 bases). Germline CDR1 MNHEY, CDR2 SMNVEV (reference sequence). CDR3 length: 16 residues. The V gene lost 2 bases and the J gene lost 1 base, with 13 bases spanning the gap. CDR3 in amino acids: CASSLRGGGGTDTQYF. Here the CDR3 DNA reads TGTGCCAGCAGTTTACGCGGCGGAGGGGGCACAGATACGCAGTATTTT.

The chain employs TRBV25-1 and TRBJ2-3, with D hard to call. Trimming removed 1 base at V and 2 bases at J, with 4 bases between. The CDR3 loop spans 13 amino acids. Germline V lookup: CDR1 MGHDK, CDR2 SYGVNS. DNA for the CDR3: TGTGCCAGCAGTGAATTTTCCACAGATACGCAGTATTTT. Its translation: CASSEFSTDTQYF.

This chain joins TRBV2 and TRBJ2-1; unclear D gene. Germline CDR1 reads SNHLY; CDR2 reads FYNNEI. Trimming cost V 3 bases and J 15 bases, with 9 bases left between them. This CDR3 spans 10 amino acids. CDR3 bases: TGTGCCAGCAGTGAGGCGCAGCTGTTCTTC. Its protein product is CASSEAQLFF.

The genes are TRBV5-1 and TRBJ2-2; tentative D call: TRBD1 (6 bases). Germline V lookup: CDR1 SGHRS, CDR2 YFSETQ. V dropped 4 bases and J dropped 7 bases, with 8 bases sitting between them. The CDR3 consists of 12 residues. CDR3: CASSPRGGELFF. DNA for the CDR3: TGCGCCAGCAGCCCCAGGGGCGGGGAGCTGTTTTTT.

The chain recombines TRBV4-1 with TRBJ1-2; unclear D gene. The CDR3 runs 12 residues. Trimming took off 0 bases at V and 6 bases at J, with 5 bases between the two ends. Germline loops: CDR1 MGHRA, CDR2 YSYEKL. The CDR3 reads CASSQDPHGYTF. The DNA for the CDR3 is TGCGCCAGCAGCCAAGATCCTCATGGCTACACCTTC.

This clone was seen just once. V is TRBV29-1 and J is TRBJ2-5; TRBD1 matches 10 bases. The J call could be wrong; TRBJ2-7 is a better fit for the DNA end. The CDR3 sequence is 15 residues long. Germline-derived CDR1 and CDR2 are SQVTM and ANQGSEA. CDR3: CSVLLGQGSSYEQYF. The CDR3 coding sequence is TGCAGCGTGTTACTGGGACAGGGGAGCTCCTACGAGCAGTACTTC.

V gene TRBV29-1 combines with J gene TRBJ2-7; D uncertain. The germline CDR1 and CDR2 sequences are SQVTM and ANQGSEA. Trimming shortened V by 3 bases and J by 2 bases, and 8 bases separated the two germline ends. The CDR3 is 12 residues long. The CDR3, as DNA: TGCAGCGTTGAGGTCAACCCCTACGAGCAGTACTTC. This gives the protein CSVEVNPYEQYF.

The chain is built from TRBV10-3 and TRBJ1-4; 9 bases map to TRBD1. CDR3 length equals 14 residues. The germline gives CDR1 ENHRY, CDR2 SYGVKD. Losses at the gene ends were 3 bases for V and 7 bases for J; bases not matched to a gene: 3. CDR3 sequence reads: CAISEQGAREKLFF. In DNA, the CDR3 is TGTGCCATCAGTGAACAGGGGGCGCGTGAAAAACTGTTTTTT.

The chain employs TRBV13 and TRBJ2-7; 7 bases map to TRBD2. The CDR3 runs 14 residues. Germline-derived CDR1 and CDR2 are PRHDT and FYEKMQ (reference sequence). J gave up 6 bases and V 5 bases, and 10 bases lay outside the gene matches. The CDR3 nucleotides are TGTGCCAGCAGCGTGGGACTACCCCCGGGCGAGCAGTACTTC. Residues: CASSVGLPPGEQYF.

The gene calls are TRBV5-4 and TRBJ2-7; D is perhaps TRBD2 (6 bases). V gave up 0 bases and J gave up 6 bases, with 13 bases separating them. The CDR3 is 14 amino acids. The germline CDR1 and CDR2 sequences are SGHNT and YYREEE (reference sequence). The CDR3 sequence: CASSLGEAAREQYF. CDR3 DNA sequence: TGTGCCAGCAGCTTGGGGGAGGCGGCCCGCGAGCAGTACTTC.

CDR3 sequence reads: CASRPDEVRGEQFF. The CDR3 nucleotides are TGTGCCAGCAGACCGGACGAAGTCCGGGGTGAGCAGTTCTTC. The chain joins TRBV2 to TRBJ2-1; tentative D call: TRBD2 (5 bases). The CDR3 loop spans 14 amino acids. V was pared by 6 bases and J by 9 bases, with 18 bases between. CDR1 and CDR2 from the germline V gene are SNHLY and FYNNEI. The complete variable domain, with remaining parts taken from reference TRBV2 and TRBJ2-1, reads EPEVTQTPSHQVTQMGQEVILRCVPISNHLYFYWYRQILGQKVEFLVSFYNNEISEKSEIFDDQFSVERPDGSNFTLKIRSTKLEDSAMYFCASRPDEVRGEQFFGPGTRLTVL.

This clone was seen a few times. The gene calls are TRBV5-1 and TRBJ2-4, with TRBD2 identical over 9 bases. This CDR3 has 16 residues. The V segment lost 3 bases and the J segment 3 bases; nucleotides outside the gene matches: 7. In germline, CDR1 is SGHRS, CDR2 YFSETQ. In DNA, the CDR3 is TGCGCCAGCAGCTCGGGACTAGCCGAATACAAAAACATTCAGTACTTC. It is translated as CASSSGLAEYKNIQYF.

This sequence joins TRBV11-2 and TRBJ2-5; weak D call: TRBD1 (6 bases). The CDR3 runs to 13 residues. Germline V CDR1 and CDR2: SGHAT, FQNNGV. V was shortened by 5 bases and J by 5 bases, with 12 bases between the two germline ends. CDR3 amino acids: CASSQQGPETQYF. CDR3 coding DNA: TGTGCCAGCAGCCAACAGGGCCCCGAGACCCAGTACTTC. Using reference TRBV11-2 and TRBJ2-5 for the parts outside the CDR3, the full variable domain is EAGVAQSPRYKIIEKRQSVAFWCNPISGHATLYWYQQILGQGPKLLIQFQNNGVVDDSQLPKDRFSAERLKGVDSTLKIQPAKLEDSAVYLCASSQQGPETQYFGPGTRLLVL.

J is TRBJ2-1 and V is TRBV14; TRBD2 aligns across 7 bases. The CDR3 sequence is 16 residues long. The germline V gene has CDR1 SGHDN and CDR2 FVKESK. V gave up 0 bases and J gave up 7 bases; unmatched junction bases: 9. This CDR3 is CASSQDRVGGANEQFF. CDR3 in DNA: TGTGCCAGCAGCCAAGATCGGGTGGGAGGGGCGAATGAGCAGTTCTTC.

There are a few counts of this clone. This rearrangement joins TRBV12-5 to TRBJ2-1, with D possibly being TRBD2 (6 bases). The CDR3 loop spans 15 amino acids. Trimming shortened V by 2 bases and J by 9 bases, and 17 bases separated the two germline ends. CDR1 is LGHNT and CDR2 is FRNRAP in the germline V gene. The CDR3 bases are TGTGCTAGTGGTTTGAAAGAGGGAGGTCGTAGTGAGCAGTTCTTC. Translation gives CASGLKEGGRSEQFF.

This clone was picked up a small number of times. The chain couples TRBV6-1 to TRBJ1-3, with D perhaps TRBD1 (5 bases). V was trimmed by 3 bases and J by 0 bases, leaving 9 bases between them. This CDR3 comprises 15 residues. From germline, CDR1 is MNHNS and CDR2 SASEGT. The CDR3 is CASSDFTGSGNTIYF. CDR3 DNA: TGTGCCAGCAGTGACTTCACAGGCTCTGGAAACACCATATATTTT.

The V gene is TRBV6-5, the J gene TRBJ2-2; 8 bases line up with TRBD2. Germline values: CDR1 MNHEY, CDR2 SVGAGI. With 2 bases clipped from V and 7 bases from J, the junction kept 9 bases outside the gene matches. The CDR3 has 16 residues. CDR3: CASSYPSGSGVGELFF. CDR3 nucleotides: TGTGCCAGCAGTTACCCGAGCGGGAGTGGGGTCGGGGAGCTGTTTTTT.